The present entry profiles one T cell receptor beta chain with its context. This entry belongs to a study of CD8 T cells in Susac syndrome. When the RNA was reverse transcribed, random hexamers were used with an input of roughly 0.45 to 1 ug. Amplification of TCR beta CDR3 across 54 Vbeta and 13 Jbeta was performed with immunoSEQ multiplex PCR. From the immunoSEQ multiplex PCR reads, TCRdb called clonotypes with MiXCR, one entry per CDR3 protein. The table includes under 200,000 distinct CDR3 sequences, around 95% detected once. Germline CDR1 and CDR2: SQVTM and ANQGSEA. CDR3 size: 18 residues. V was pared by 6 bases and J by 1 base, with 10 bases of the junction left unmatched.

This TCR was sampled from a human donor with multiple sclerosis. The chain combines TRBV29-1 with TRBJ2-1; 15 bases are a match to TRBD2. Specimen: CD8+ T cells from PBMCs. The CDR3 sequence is CSVGGLAGGEGSYNEQFF. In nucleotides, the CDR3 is TGCAGCGTGGGGGGACTAGCGGGAGGAGAAGGGTCCTACAATGAGCAGTTCTTC.